These 30 T cell receptor beta chains originate from one sample sequenced in a study of T cell responses to AZD1222 COVID-19 vaccine. Produced via immunoSEQ multiplex PCR; TCRdb's table is partial and in-frame only. The sample consists of 90,000 to 130,000 clones, approximately 84% of them appearing once. The specimen comprised peripheral blood, sampled on day 0 of AZD1222 vaccination. These receptors were collected from an adult in good health.

In this sample, this clone turned up once. The rearrangement links TRBV7-9 to TRBJ1-1; 7 bases agree with TRBD1. With 5 bases clipped from V and 6 bases from J, the junction kept 6 bases outside the gene matches. CDR3 length equals 13 residues. CDR1 and CDR2 from the germline V gene are SEHNR and FQNEAQ (reference sequence). DNA for the CDR3: TGTGCCAGCAGCCCGACAGGGAGGGCTGAAGCTTTCTTT. Amino acids: CASSPTGRAEAFF.

The chain has TRBV6-5 and TRBJ1-2; D is unclear. The CDR3 totals 16 residues. Trimming took 0 bases from V and 7 from J, leaving 18 bases between them. The V gene's germline CDR1 is MNHEY and CDR2 SVGAGI. The CDR3 region is CASSYSFALDVGGYTF. CDR3 bases: TGTGCCAGCAGTTACTCGTTCGCCCTTGATGTGGGTGGCTACACCTTC.

The rearrangement links TRBV6-5 to TRBJ1-2, with D perhaps matching TRBD1 (5 bases). With 6 bases removed from V and 6 bases from J, the gap between germline ends came to 11 bases. Per the germline V gene, CDR1 is MNHEY and CDR2 is SVGAGI. The CDR3 loop spans 12 amino acids. The CDR3 reads CASSNRRDGYTF. The CDR3 coding sequence is TGTGCCAGCAGCAACAGGAGAGATGGCTACACCTTC.

This clone was observed a few times. The chain employs TRBV4-3 and TRBJ2-7; D unresolved. The CDR3 is made up of 15 amino acids. Trimming shortened V by 0 bases and J by 2 bases, and 11 bases separated the two germline ends. The germline V gene has CDR1 LGHNA and CDR2 YSLEER. The CDR3 reads CASSQDPSVPYEQYF. For the CDR3, the DNA is TGCGCCAGCAGCCAAGATCCGAGCGTTCCCTACGAGCAGTACTTC.

The rearrangement joins TRBV11-3 to TRBJ2-2; D is perhaps TRBD1 (6 bases). V was shortened by 0 bases and J by 6 bases, with 11 bases between the two germline ends. The CDR3 totals 15 residues. The V gene's germline CDR1 is SGHNT and CDR2 YENEEA. The CDR3 DNA reads TGTGCCAGCAGCTTAGAACAGGGTAATGCCGGGGAGCTGTTTTTT. Amino acid sequence: CASSLEQGNAGELFF.

The gene calls are TRBV5-1 and TRBJ1-4; no definite D call. The CDR3 runs to 15 residues. Per the germline V gene, CDR1 is SGHRS and CDR2 is YFSETQ. The V and J ends lost 4 bases and 7 bases respectively, with 17 bases between them. The CDR3 region has the DNA TGCGCCAGCAGCCCGGCGGGTACATCCAGTGAAAAACTGTTTTTT. This translates into CASSPAGTSSEKLFF.

The V call is TRBV5-6, the J call TRBJ1-2; TRBD1 aligns across 7 bases. Trimming at V came to 4 bases and at J to 3 bases, leaving 12 bases not matched to a gene. CDR1 SGHDT and CDR2 YYEEEE come from the germline V gene. The CDR3 length is 16 residues. The CDR3 sequence is CASSLLRTGRDYGYTF. The CDR3 DNA follows: TGTGCCAGCAGCCTGTTGCGGACAGGCAGGGACTATGGCTACACCTTC.

The rearrangement uses TRBV5-4 and TRBJ1-2, with 8 positions matching TRBD1. The V segment lost 4 bases and the J segment 0 bases; nucleotides outside the gene matches: 5. There are 15 residues in the CDR3. CDR1 and CDR2 (germline): SGHNT, YYREEE (reference sequence). This CDR3 is CASSGYRGANYGYTF. The CDR3 DNA reads TGTGCCAGCAGCGGCTACAGGGGGGCTAACTATGGCTACACCTTC.

This rearrangement joins TRBV6-5 to TRBJ1-1, with D perhaps TRBD1 (5 bases). The CDR3 loop spans 15 amino acids. Trimming removed 0 bases from V and 0 bases from J, with 8 bases in between. Germline assignment: CDR1 MNHEY and CDR2 SVGAGI. CDR3 sequence (DNA): TGTGCCAGCAGTTACTCGGGGGATTTGAACACTGAAGCTTTCTTT. Protein: CASSYSGDLNTEAFF.

The chain has TRBV5-1 and TRBJ1-2; 7 nucleotides align to TRBD1. This CDR3 has 14 amino acids. V gave up 5 bases and J gave up 1 base; unmatched junction bases: 5. Per germline, CDR1 SGHRS and CDR2 YFSETQ. The CDR3 DNA follows: TGCGCCAGCAGGATGACAGGGAATAACTATGGCTACACCTTC. Amino acid sequence: CASRMTGNNYGYTF.

The V and J genes are TRBV9 and TRBJ2-1; D might be TRBD1 (6 bases). V gave up 2 bases and J gave up 7 bases, with 13 bases separating them. The CDR3 totals 14 residues. Per the germline V gene, CDR1 is SGDLS and CDR2 is YYNGEE. The CDR3 is CASSVGRGGNEQFF. As DNA, the CDR3 is TGTGCCAGCAGCGTTGGCAGGGGCGGGAATGAGCAGTTCTTC.

The rearrangement uses TRBV7-9 and TRBJ1-1; no firm D call. Deletions cut 5 bases from V and 2 bases from J, with 12 bases between. The CDR3 contains 14 residues. CDR1 SEHNR and CDR2 FQNEAQ come from the germline V gene (reference sequence). CDR3: CASSGGRGNTEAFF. In nucleotides, the CDR3 is TGTGCCAGCAGCGGCGGACGGGGAAACACTGAAGCTTTCTTT.

The chain links TRBV11-1 to TRBJ2-7; tentative D call: TRBD1 (6 bases). With 1 base removed from V and 5 bases from J, the gap between germline ends came to 12 bases. The CDR3 spans 14 residues. Germline V gives CDR1 SGHAT, CDR2 FQDESV (reference sequence). CDR3 protein: CASSLVRRGHEQYF. The CDR3 region has the DNA TGTGCCAGCAGCTTAGTGCGCAGGGGCCACGAGCAGTACTTC. Full variable domain (outside the CDR3, taken from reference TRBV11-1 and TRBJ2-7): EAEVAQSPRYKITEKSQAVAFWCDPISGHATLYWYRQILGQGPELLVQFQDESVVDDSQLPKDRFSAERLKGVDSTLKIQPAELGDSAMYLCASSLVRRGHEQYFGPGTRLTVT.

The V gene is TRBV28, the J gene TRBJ1-1, with D unresolved. V lost 4 bases and J 7 bases, leaving 25 bases between the germline ends. Germline V lookup: CDR1 MDHEN, CDR2 SYDVKM. The CDR3 totals 17 residues. The CDR3 sequence: CASSSRSPHPSNLEAFF. CDR3 coding DNA: TGTGCCAGCAGTTCCCGCAGTCCACACCCCTCTAATCTTGAAGCTTTCTTT.

The rearrangement joins TRBV6-5 to TRBJ1-4; D gene ambiguous. The CDR3 spans 14 residues. V lost 6 bases and J lost 4, with 12 bases in between. The germline V gene has CDR1 MNHEY and CDR2 SVGAGI. The CDR3 DNA follows: TGTGCCAGCAGCCGGGAGCAGTTTAATGAAAAACTGTTTTTT. This encodes CASSREQFNEKLFF.

This chain uses TRBV4-1 with TRBJ2-3; 10 bases map to TRBD2. Unmatched junction bases numbered 10, after V lost 3 bases and J lost 4 bases. The CDR3 length is 17 residues. Germline V gene data show CDR1 as MGHRA and CDR2 as YSYEKL. CDR3 DNA sequence: TGCGCCAGCAGCCAGGACCTAAGCGGGGGGGCGCCAGATACGCAGTATTTT. Translation gives CASSQDLSGGAPDTQYF.

The chain uses TRBV18 and TRBJ2-1; 10 nucleotides agree with TRBD1. The CDR3 is 14 residues long. Germline values: CDR1 KGHSH, CDR2 LQKENI. V was pared by 5 bases and J by 6 bases, with 4 bases of the junction left unmatched. The CDR3 sequence is CASSKGQGVNEQFF. The CDR3 DNA is TGTGCCAGCTCAAAAGGACAGGGGGTCAATGAGCAGTTCTTC.

This chain links TRBV15 with TRBJ1-5, with unresolved D. Per the germline V gene, CDR1 is LNHNV and CDR2 is YYDKDF (reference sequence). The CDR3 loop spans 17 amino acids. The V end lost 5 bases, the J end lost 11 bases, and 28 bases lay between the germline ends. The CDR3 DNA is TGTGCCACCAGCCGAAACCCCGGGAGGATGCGGATGGGGTCCCAGCATTTT. Translating it yields CATSRNPGRMRMGSQHF.

This clone was seen a handful of times. This same CDR3 is encoded by further DNA sequences in the sample. The chain links TRBV5-1 to TRBJ2-3, with a possible D match to TRBD1 (6 bases). V was pared by 2 bases and J by 6 bases, with 10 bases between. CDR1 SGHRS and CDR2 YFSETQ come from the germline V gene. The CDR3 is made up of 13 amino acids. The DNA of the CDR3 is TGCGCCAGCAGCTTCCCAGGGGAGGATACGCAGTATTTT. The encoded protein is CASSFPGEDTQYF.

The chain has TRBV27 and TRBJ1-5; D call uncertain. The CDR3 totals 12 residues. Germline CDR1 reads MNHEY; CDR2 reads SMNVEV (reference sequence). V lost 9 bases and J 4 bases, leaving 10 bases between the germline ends. The CDR3 DNA sequence: TGTGCCAGTCGGGTTGGTAATCAGCCCCAGCATTTT. Translation gives CASRVGNQPQHF.

The chain recombines TRBV4-1 with TRBJ2-6; TRBD2 matches 9 bases. This CDR3 has 18 amino acids. V was clipped by 0 bases and J by 4 bases; unmatched bases: 7. Germline assignment: CDR1 MGHRA and CDR2 YSYEKL. CDR3 bases: TGCGCCAGCAGCCAAGATTGGCGGGAGGGCCCCGGGGCCAACGTCCTGACTTTC. Translating it yields CASSQDWREGPGANVLTF.

CDR3 protein: CSASSGLDEQFF. CDR3 DNA sequence: TGCAGTGCTAGTTCGGGCCTCGATGAGCAGTTCTTC. J is TRBJ2-1 and V is TRBV20-1; D gene unclear. The CDR3 runs to 12 residues. V dropped 3 bases and J dropped 8 bases, with 11 bases sitting between them. CDR1 DFQATT and CDR2 SNEGSKA come from the germline V gene (reference sequence).

V gene TRBV5-1 combines with J gene TRBJ1-1; D not certain. With 3 bases removed from V and 5 bases from J, the gap between germline ends came to 14 bases. Germline V gene data show CDR1 as SGHRS and CDR2 as YFSETQ. The CDR3 has 14 amino acids. CDR3 in DNA: TGCGCCAGCAGCTCTGGGATCCTGGGGACTGAAGCTTTCTTT. It yields the protein CASSSGILGTEAFF. The full variable domain, rest sourced from reference TRBV5-1 and TRBJ1-1, is KAGVTQTPRYLIKTRGQQVTLSCSPISGHRSVSWYQQTPGQGLQFLFEYFSETQRNKGNFPGRFSGRQFSNSRSEMNVSTLELGDSALYLCASSSGILGTEAFFGQGTRLTVV.

This chain uses TRBV7-3 with TRBJ2-5; perhaps TRBD2 as D (6 bases). V lost 4 bases, J lost 3 bases, and 15 bases lay in between. This CDR3 has 15 residues. The germline gives CDR1 SGHTA, CDR2 FQGTGA. The DNA of the CDR3 is TGTGCCAGCAGCTCCCAAGGGTGGAGGGAAGAGACCCAGTACTTC. Translation gives CASSSQGWREETQYF.

The chain has TRBV3-1 (or the pseudogene TRBV3-2) and TRBJ1-1, with unresolved D. The CDR3 spans 14 residues. The germline CDR1 and CDR2 sequences are LGHDT and YNNKEL (reference sequence). V was clipped by 5 bases and J by 2 bases, with 12 bases between them. CDR3 amino acids: CASSTRSANTEAFF. CDR3 nucleotides: TGTGCCAGCAGCACTCGGAGTGCCAACACTGAAGCTTTCTTT.

The rearrangement joins TRBV7-3 to TRBJ2-5; no clear D gene. V lost 8 bases to trimming and J lost 6 bases, with 16 bases between them. Germline V gives CDR1 SGHTA, CDR2 FQGTGA. The CDR3 length is 13 residues. CDR3 nucleotides: TGTGCCAGCGGTATCGCTGGTGCTCAGACCCAGTACTTC. Amino acid sequence: CASGIAGAQTQYF.

In its sample, this clone was seen a few times. The chain carries TRBV18 and TRBJ1-1, with 9 bases identical to TRBD1. The germline CDR1 and CDR2 sequences are KGHSH and LQKENI. Trimming took 3 bases from V and 6 from J; bases not matched to a gene: 11. This CDR3 is built from 16 residues. The CDR3 protein is CASSPTTQGQGAEAFF. In DNA form, the CDR3 reads TGTGCCAGCTCACCGACCACCCAGGGACAGGGAGCTGAAGCTTTCTTT.

V is TRBV21-1 and J is TRBJ2-2; the table's D call, TRBD1, has no DNA check behind it. TRBV21-1 is noted as a pseudogene. CDR3 length: 17 amino acids. The CDR3 DNA sequence: TGTGCCAGCAGCAAAGGCGGCGGGACAGGGAGGTCCGGGGAGCTGTTTTTT. It codes for CASSKGGGTGRSGELFF.

The chain recombines TRBV10-2 with TRBJ2-7; weak D call: TRBD1 (6 bases). This CDR3 has 13 residues. CDR1 and CDR2 (germline): WSHSY, SAAADI. V lost 3 bases and J 7 bases, leaving 13 bases between the germline ends. The CDR3 DNA reads as TGCGCCAGCAGTGAAACAGGGCCGGGAGAGCAGTACTTC. This codes for CASSETGPGEQYF.

The V and J genes are TRBV18 and TRBJ1-6; 8 bases are a match to TRBD1. CDR1 and CDR2 from the germline V gene are KGHSH and LQKENI. V lost 6 bases and J lost 10; bases outside the gene matches: 11. The CDR3 contains 15 residues. The CDR3 DNA follows: TGTGCCAGCTCTCCTTCAGGACAGGGCGGCTCACCCCTCCACTTT. It specifies CASSPSGQGGSPLHF.